This T cell receptor (beta chain) was captured by sequencing in a study of spatial heterogeneity in lung cancer. Across the study: Among detected sequences, beta-chain ones consistently exceeded alpha-chain ones in number. Combinations of a unique TCR and a UMI were tallied in raw reads, and on average each appeared more than ten times.

A distinct unique molecular identifier was carried by each TCR cDNA molecule. TCRdb fed the 5' RACE reads into MiXCR, producing one record per CDR3 protein. The top ten clones hold 29% of a sample with about 24,000 distinct CDR3 sequences, 3% to 4% of them seen once. Study observations and caveats: Ubiquitous expanded tumor TCRs appeared in blood more at resection than follow-up.

Time point given: sample taken at primary tumor resection. Material for sequencing was whole RNA from tumor, nontumor lung or frozen PBMC, left unsorted. This clonotype was observed at least ten times. Its antigen is as yet unknown. The receptor's source is a female donor with early-stage non-small cell lung cancer. The source material was PBMCs, sampled at surgery.

In DNA form, the CDR3 reads TGTGCCAGCAGTCATCAGGGGGTCCACGAGCAGTACTTC. It codes for CASSHQGVHEQYF. The chain recombines TRBV12-3 or TRBV12-4 with TRBJ2-7; 7 bases agree with TRBD1. The CDR3 runs 13 residues. Losses at the gene ends were 5 bases for V and 5 bases for J; bases not matched to a gene: 6.